The 24 T cell receptor beta chains below were found in one sample sequenced in a study of cytomegalovirus exposure and HLA in healthy donors. PCR primers comprised 60 Vbeta and 13 Jbeta primers. This table comes from immunoSEQ multiplex PCR, and its TCRdb copy is limited to in-frame clones, with some not included. Of more than 45,000 clones listed, 70% are singletons. Material: PBMCs. The receptors stem from a woman between 55 and 75 years old in good health and CMV-seropositive.

This clone was seen many times. Being one base from a much bigger clone, this may be a read error. This chain joins TRBV7-2 and TRBJ1-5, with D tentatively TRBD1 (6 bases). Germline V gene data show CDR1 as SGHTA and CDR2 as FQGNSA. The CDR3 extends over 16 amino acids. V was pared by 2 bases and J by 7 bases, with 18 bases between. This CDR3 reads CASSLLGSGAGQPQHF. CDR3 in DNA: TGTGCCAGCAGCTTACTAGGTTCAGGGGCGGGCCAGCCCCAGCATTTT.

This rearrangement joins TRBV4-3 to TRBJ2-1; possibly TRBD1 for D (5 bases). This CDR3 spans 16 amino acids. Germline CDR1 LGHNA, CDR2 YSLEER. V lost 0 bases and J 5 bases, leaving 14 bases between the germline ends. The CDR3 reads CASSQDYLTANNEQFF. CDR3 bases: TGCGCCAGCAGCCAAGATTATTTGACAGCCAACAATGAGCAGTTCTTC.

The J gene is TRBJ1-3, the V gene TRBV10-3; possible D gene TRBD1, 6 bases. V gave up 6 bases and J gave up 4 bases, with 16 bases separating them. This CDR3 has 15 amino acids. The V gene's germline CDR1 is ENHRY and CDR2 SYGVKD. CDR3 in DNA: TGTGCCATCAGCGAATCTACAGGGTTCGGAAACACCATATATTTT. Its protein product is CAISESTGFGNTIYF.

This clone appeared once. This chain links TRBV4-3 with TRBJ2-3; maybe TRBD2 (6 bases). This CDR3 has 16 residues. V dropped 0 bases and J dropped 4 bases, with 14 bases sitting between them. Germline values: CDR1 LGHNA, CDR2 YSLEER. Here the CDR3 reads CASSQDLEGFADTQYF. CDR3 bases: TGCGCCAGCAGCCAAGATTTGGAGGGGTTCGCAGATACGCAGTATTTT.

The genes are TRBV19 and TRBJ1-1; TRBD1 agrees at 8 bases. The CDR3 loop spans 16 amino acids. The junction had 12 bases not matched to a gene; V was cut back by 6 bases and J by 3 bases. The germline gives CDR1 LNHDA, CDR2 SQIVND (reference sequence). The CDR3 DNA sequence: TGTGCCAGTAGAACCCTCCTCCAGGGGGCATACACTGAAGCTTTCTTT. Translated: CASRTLLQGAYTEAFF. The complete variable domain, with remaining parts taken from reference TRBV19 and TRBJ1-1, reads DGGITQSPKYLFRKEGQNVTLSCEQNLNHDAMYWYRQDPGQGLRLIYYSQIVNDFQKGDIAEGYSVSREKKESFPLTVTSAQKNPTAFYLCASRTLLQGAYTEAFFGQGTRLTVV.

The genes are TRBV2 and TRBJ2-2; 9 bases map to TRBD2. The CDR3 totals 19 residues. The V segment lost 6 bases and the J segment 3 bases; nucleotides outside the gene matches: 17. Germline V lookup: CDR1 SNHLY, CDR2 FYNNEI. The CDR3, as DNA: TGTGCCAGCAGCGACCCAATATTAGCGGGGGCGGGGGACACCGGGGAGCTGTTTTTT. Translating gives CASSDPILAGAGDTGELFF.

This chain uses TRBV5-1 with TRBJ2-3, with D uncertain. There are 14 residues in the CDR3. Trimming removed 1 base at V and 1 base at J, with 7 bases between. Germline CDR1 is SGHRS and CDR2 is YFSETQ. In DNA, the CDR3 is TGCGCCAGCAGCTTGAATCCCGGCACAGATACGCAGTATTTT. Translated: CASSLNPGTDTQYF.

This clone showed up just once. J is TRBJ2-7 and V is TRBV2, with TRBD1 as a possible D gene (5 bases). With 6 bases removed from V and 0 bases from J, the gap between germline ends came to 18 bases. Germline CDR1 is SNHLY and CDR2 is FYNNEI. The CDR3 is made up of 16 amino acids. CDR3 sequence reads: CASRVMGQGNSYEQYF. The CDR3 DNA reads as TGTGCCAGCAGGGTTATGGGGCAGGGAAACTCCTACGAGCAGTACTTC.

The chain links TRBV7-2 to TRBJ1-2; no clear D. Looked up from germline, CDR1 is SGHTA and CDR2 is FQGNSA. V was pared by 4 bases and J by 0 bases, with 6 bases between. This CDR3 is built from 13 residues. CDR3 in DNA: TGTGCCAGCAGCTACATCCCTAACTATGGCTACACCTTC. Its translation: CASSYIPNYGYTF.

The rearrangement uses TRBV6-6 and TRBJ2-3, with 7 bases that match TRBD1. This CDR3 comprises 14 residues. Germline assignment: CDR1 MNHNY and CDR2 SVGAGI (reference sequence). V lost 6 bases to trimming and J lost 1 base; unmatched junction nucleotides: 4. The CDR3 here is CASRRQGRTDTQYF. The CDR3 DNA reads as TGTGCCAGCAGAAGACAGGGCCGCACAGATACGCAGTATTTT.

J is TRBJ1-1 and V is TRBV7-9; 10 bases agree with TRBD1. The germline CDR1 and CDR2 sequences are SEHNR and FQNEAQ (reference sequence). Trimming at V came to 6 bases and at J to 5 bases, leaving 6 bases not matched to a gene. CDR3 length equals 14 residues. This chain's CDR3 is CASSPTGGRTEAFF. The CDR3 DNA sequence: TGTGCCAGCAGTCCGACAGGGGGCAGGACTGAAGCTTTCTTT.

The chain combines TRBV6-6 with TRBJ2-7, with 8 bases identical to TRBD1. Germline values: CDR1 MNHNY, CDR2 SVGAGI (reference sequence). The J segment lost 4 bases and the V segment lost 10 bases, leaving 15 bases of the junction unmatched. This CDR3 spans 15 amino acids. The CDR3 DNA sequence: TGTGCCACCGTCAAGGCCGGGACAGGATCTTACGAGCAGTACTTC. It codes for CATVKAGTGSYEQYF.

The gene calls are TRBV7-2 and TRBJ2-5; D gene uncertain. Gene TRBJ2-7 matches the end of the DNA better, so the J call may be wrong. Germline assignment: CDR1 SGHTA and CDR2 FQGNSA. This CDR3 comprises 11 residues. CDR3 bases: TGTGCCAGCAGCAACGGGTACGAGCAGTACTTC. Its protein product is CASSNGYEQYF.

The chain is built from TRBV29-1 and TRBJ2-5, with D possibly matching TRBD2 (5 bases). V lost 4 bases and J lost 4, with 13 bases in between. CDR1 SQVTM and CDR2 ANQGSEA come from the germline V gene. The CDR3 has 13 amino acids. The CDR3, as DNA: TGCAGCGTTGGACAAGCTCGGGGAGAGACCCAGTACTTC. Protein: CSVGQARGETQYF.

The chain links TRBV5-4 to TRBJ1-1, with TRBD1 matching 7 bases. The trim removed 4 bases at V and 0 bases at J, leaving 6 bases unmatched. This CDR3 spans 15 amino acids. Germline CDR1 SGHNT, CDR2 YYREEE (reference sequence). This chain's CDR3 is CASSLKTGMNTEAFF. In nucleotides, the CDR3 is TGTGCCAGCAGCCTAAAGACAGGGATGAACACTGAAGCTTTCTTT.

The chain carries TRBV10-3 and TRBJ1-1; D unclear. The germline V gene has CDR1 ENHRY and CDR2 SYGVKD. The V end was cut by 2 bases, the J end by 2 bases, with 6 bases between. The CDR3 extends over 13 amino acids. DNA of the CDR3: TGTGCCATCAGTGAGATAAAAAACACTGAAGCTTTCTTT. Protein sequence: CAISEIKNTEAFF.

This clone showed up just once. The V gene is TRBV19, the J gene TRBJ1-4; 7 bases line up with TRBD1. V lost 4 bases to trimming and J lost 8 bases; unmatched junction nucleotides: 7. This CDR3 spans 14 amino acids. Germline V lookup: CDR1 LNHDA, CDR2 SQIVND (reference sequence). CDR3 nucleotides: TGTGCCAGTAGTACTCGGACAGGTCTCGAAAAACTGTTTTTT. Protein: CASSTRTGLEKLFF. Based on the CDR3 plus reference TRBV19 and TRBJ1-4, the full variable domain is DGGITQSPKYLFRKEGQNVTLSCEQNLNHDAMYWYRQDPGQGLRLIYYSQIVNDFQKGDIAEGYSVSREKKESFPLTVTSAQKNPTAFYLCASSTRTGLEKLFFGSGTQLSVL.

On this clone: Being one base from a much bigger clone, this may be a read error. Other DNA sequences in this sample translate to the same CDR3. The chain combines TRBV6-5 with TRBJ2-3, with a possible D match to TRBD1 (7 bases). Trimming pared 6 bases from V and 1 base from J, leaving 14 bases between. The CDR3 length is 15 residues. The germline CDR1 and CDR2 sequences are MNHEY and SVGAGI. CDR3 in amino acids: CASRARDSRTDTQYF. The CDR3 nucleotides are TGTGCCAGCAGAGCGCGGGACAGCCGCACAGATACGCAGTATTTT.

The chain joins TRBV2 to TRBJ1-6; maybe TRBD1 (6 bases). This CDR3 spans 15 amino acids. V lost 6 bases, J lost 6 bases, and 15 bases lay in between. CDR1 SNHLY and CDR2 FYNNEI come from the germline V gene. CDR3 sequence reads: CASREQGLSNSPLHF. DNA for the CDR3: TGTGCCAGCAGGGAACAGGGCTTGTCTAATTCACCCCTCCACTTT.

The V gene is TRBV6-1, the J gene TRBJ2-7, with D hard to call. The CDR3 runs to 13 residues. Germline V gene lookup returns CDR1 MNHNS and CDR2 SASEGT. Trimming removed 3 bases from V and 6 bases from J, with 12 bases in between. Here the CDR3 DNA reads TGTGCCAGCAGTGAGGGTGGAAGGAGCGAGCAGTACTTC. The encoded protein is CASSEGGRSEQYF.

The chain carries TRBV19 and TRBJ1-6; D unclear. The CDR3 runs to 14 residues. V lost 3 bases and J 7 bases, leaving 10 bases between the germline ends. CDR1 LNHDA and CDR2 SQIVND come from the germline V gene (reference sequence). The CDR3 loop is CASSMTGSNSPLHF. DNA for the CDR3: TGTGCCAGTAGTATGACGGGGTCCAATTCACCCCTCCACTTT.

The DNA of the CDR3 is TGTGCCAGCAGCTTGGCCTCGAACGGGAACACTGAAGCTTTCTTT. It codes for CASSLASNGNTEAFF. The V gene is TRBV5-4, the J gene TRBJ1-1; D gene ambiguous. Trimming removed 0 bases from V and 1 base from J, with 10 bases in between. This CDR3 is built from 15 residues. The germline CDR1 and CDR2 sequences are SGHNT and YYREEE (reference sequence).

This rearrangement joins TRBV6-1 to TRBJ2-7, with TRBD1 matching 7 bases. In germline, CDR1 is MNHNS, CDR2 SASEGT. With 6 bases clipped from V and 4 bases from J, the junction kept 9 bases outside the gene matches. The CDR3 is made up of 14 amino acids. CDR3 sequence (DNA): TGTGCCAGCAGGAGACAGGGCCGAGAGTACGAGCAGTACTTC. It translates to CASRRQGREYEQYF.

This clone was observed a single time. DNA for the CDR3: TGCGCCAGCAGCGTGACAAGTCCTAATGAAAAACTGTTTTTT. It translates to CASSVTSPNEKLFF. J is TRBJ1-4 and V is TRBV5-1; D remains unclear. This CDR3 has 14 residues. Per germline, CDR1 SGHRS and CDR2 YFSETQ. V lost 4 bases and J 3 bases, leaving 10 bases between the germline ends.